The next 19 T cell receptor beta chains were all read from a single sample in a study of blood T cell repertoires in COVID-19. Clones were read by immunoSEQ multiplex PCR, and TCRdb kept only the in-frame ones, dropping some. The sample consists of around 81,000 clones, roughly 80% of them appearing once. Sequenced input: peripheral blood. The receptors were sampled from a human donor in a cohort sampled during active COVID-19.

The rearrangement uses TRBV24-1 and TRBJ2-1; tentative D call: TRBD2 (6 bases). The CDR3 consists of 15 residues. CDR1 is KGHDR and CDR2 is SFDVKD in the germline V gene. V was clipped by 6 bases and J by 7 bases, with 18 bases between them. The CDR3 region has the DNA TGTGCCACCAGTCCCCAAGAGCGGGCGCTGAATGAGCAGTTCTTC. This sequence encodes CATSPQERALNEQFF.

J is TRBJ2-7 and V is TRBV7-3; 9 bases line up with TRBD1. V gave up 0 bases and J gave up 7 bases; unmatched junction bases: 7. CDR1 SGHTA and CDR2 FQGTGA come from the germline V gene. CDR3 length: 15 amino acids. The CDR3 DNA reads TGTGCCAGCAGCTTAACCGGGACAGGGCAGAGGGAGCAGTACTTC. Translated, it gives CASSLTGTGQREQYF.

J is TRBJ1-2 and V is TRBV19; weak D call: TRBD1 (6 bases). The germline V gene encodes CDR1 LNHDA and CDR2 SQIVND (reference sequence). The V end was cut by 3 bases, the J end by 8 bases, with 16 bases between. This CDR3 region has 14 residues. CDR3 residues: CASSIGRGDFGYTF. The DNA of the CDR3 is TGTGCCAGTAGTATCGGCAGGGGAGATTTCGGCTACACCTTC.

The V gene is TRBV7-2, the J gene TRBJ1-1, with D unclear. Trimming took 0 bases from V and 8 from J, leaving 10 bases between them. The CDR3 is made up of 13 amino acids. Germline V gene data show CDR1 as SGHTA and CDR2 as FQGNSA. In DNA, the CDR3 is TGTGCCAGCAGCTTAGCGGCAGTTGCCGAAGCTTTCTTT. It codes for CASSLAAVAEAFF.

The chain employs TRBV18 and TRBJ2-3; 7 nucleotides line up with TRBD2. Trimming removed 2 bases from V and 4 bases from J; junction bases left unmatched: 9. CDR3 length: 16 amino acids. Germline V lookup: CDR1 KGHSH, CDR2 LQKENI. CDR3 sequence reads: CASSPTEGGPSDTQYF. In nucleotides, the CDR3 is TGTGCCAGCTCACCAACAGAGGGAGGGCCCTCAGATACGCAGTATTTT. The variable domain in full, completed from reference TRBV18 and TRBJ2-3, reads NAGVMQNPRHLVRRRGQEARLRCSPMKGHSHVYWYRQLPEEGLKFMVYLQKENIIDESGMPKERFSAEFPKEGPSILRIQQVVRGDSAAYFCASSPTEGGPSDTQYFGPGTRLTVL.

V gene TRBV18 combines with J gene TRBJ2-7, with 9 bases aligning to TRBD1. The CDR3 runs to 17 residues. Germline lookup yields CDR1 KGHSH and CDR2 LQKENI. Losses at the gene ends were 0 bases for V and 7 bases for J; bases not matched to a gene: 13. The CDR3 is CASSPPGTGGGSGEQYF. CDR3 DNA: TGTGCCAGCTCACCACCGGGAACAGGGGGCGGTTCGGGGGAGCAGTACTTC.

The chain joins TRBV4-2 to TRBJ1-1, with 9 bases matching TRBD1. The CDR3 covers 15 residues. Trimming took 4 bases from V and 0 from J; bases not matched to a gene: 3. Germline V gene sequence: CDR1 LGHNA, CDR2 YNFKEQ. The CDR3 is CASSLGTGMNTEAFF. For the CDR3, the DNA is TGTGCCAGCAGCCTCGGGACAGGGATGAACACTGAAGCTTTCTTT.

The V gene is TRBV29-1, the J gene TRBJ1-1, with D possibly TRBD1 on 5 matching bases. Germline V CDR1 and CDR2: SQVTM, ANQGSEA. There are 12 residues in the CDR3. Trimming left V 5 bases short and J 5 bases short, with 12 bases between. In nucleotides, the CDR3 is TGCAGCGTTTCGGACATCTTAACTGAAGCTTTCTTT. This gives the protein CSVSDILTEAFF.

This clone was observed a few times. The J gene is TRBJ1-6, the V gene TRBV7-9; 8 bases line up with TRBD1. V was clipped by 5 bases and J by 5 bases; unmatched bases: 20. The CDR3 runs to 20 residues. CDR1 is SEHNR, CDR2 FQNEAQ, per germline (reference sequence). The CDR3 here is CASSRSLMGQAEYNNSPLHF. In DNA, the CDR3 is TGTGCCAGCAGCAGGTCCTTGATGGGACAGGCCGAATATAATAATTCACCCCTCCACTTT.

The DNA of the CDR3 is TGCGCCAGCAGCTCGCGACAGGGATATGGCTACACCTTC. Its translation is CASSSRQGYGYTF. The rearrangement uses TRBV5-1 and TRBJ1-2; TRBD1 matches 7 bases. J was trimmed by 5 bases and V by 3 bases; bases with no gene match: 4. Germline CDR1 and CDR2: SGHRS and YFSETQ. There are 13 residues in the CDR3.

The rearrangement joins TRBV6-2 or TRBV6-3 to TRBJ1-1, with no clear D. Germline V gives CDR1 MNHEY, CDR2 SVGEGT. The CDR3 has 13 amino acids. Trimming cost V 0 bases and J 9 bases, with 11 bases left between them. CDR3 coding DNA: TGTGCCAGCAGTTACTCCGGAGACGCAAAAGCTTTCTTT. Encoded protein: CASSYSGDAKAFF.

The V and J genes are TRBV30 and TRBJ2-7; D is perhaps TRBD1 (6 bases). CDR3 size: 13 residues. Germline V CDR1 and CDR2: GTSNPN, SVGIG (reference sequence). The V and J ends lost 8 bases and 6 bases respectively, with 20 bases between them. CDR3 sequence reads: CALEGVGVSEQYF. The CDR3 bases are TGTGCCCTCGAGGGGGTGGGGGTCAGCGAGCAGTACTTC.

The chain employs TRBV5-1 and TRBJ2-2; D is unclear. V was cut by 2 bases and J by 5 bases, with 7 bases left in between. The germline V gene has CDR1 SGHRS and CDR2 YFSETQ. The CDR3 contains 13 residues. Written as DNA, the CDR3 is TGCGCCAGCAGCTTAGACTTTACCGGGGAGCTGTTTTTT. Translating gives CASSLDFTGELFF.

The chain links TRBV19 to TRBJ2-4; 9 bases map to TRBD2. With V trimmed by 5 bases and J by 3 bases, 17 bases remained unmatched. In germline, CDR1 is LNHDA, CDR2 SQIVND (reference sequence). The CDR3 runs 19 residues. DNA of the CDR3: TGTGCCAGTAGTTCGCCTTCCCCGAGCGGGGGGATGGTCAAAAACATTCAGTACTTC. Translated: CASSSPSPSGGMVKNIQYF.

The V and J genes are TRBV7-9 and TRBJ2-1; D is unresolved. CDR3 length: 13 amino acids. With 2 bases removed from V and 8 bases from J, the gap between germline ends came to 10 bases. Per the germline V gene, CDR1 is SEHNR and CDR2 is FQNEAQ (reference sequence). CDR3 sequence (DNA): TGTGCCAGCAGCTTACGGTCCATGGATGAGCAGTTCTTC. The encoded protein is CASSLRSMDEQFF.

The chain combines TRBV7-3 with TRBJ2-2; D perhaps matches TRBD1 (6 bases). Germline V gene sequence: CDR1 SGHTA, CDR2 FQGTGA. Trimming pared 0 bases from V and 6 bases from J, leaving 8 bases between. The CDR3 runs 14 residues. The CDR3 sequence: CASSLTGGAGELFF. The CDR3 DNA sequence: TGTGCCAGCAGCTTAACAGGGGGTGCCGGGGAGCTGTTTTTT.

The V gene is TRBV7-2, the J gene TRBJ1-3, with D uncertain. Germline-derived CDR1 and CDR2 are SGHTA and FQGNSA. The CDR3 is 18 residues long. Trimming removed 5 bases at V and 3 bases at J, with 23 bases between. The CDR3 DNA reads as TGTGCCAGCAGCGAACAAAGCGGAACGAAACGTATTGGAAACACCATATATTTT. It encodes CASSEQSGTKRIGNTIYF.

This clone is a singleton in its sample. In DNA, the CDR3 is TGCGCCAGCAGCCCAAGGACAGGGGGTAATGAAAAACTGTTTTTT. It codes for CASSPRTGGNEKLFF. The chain employs TRBV5-1 and TRBJ1-4; TRBD1 aligns across 10 bases. The V gene end was trimmed by 4 bases and the J gene end by 4 bases; junction bases not matched to a gene: 4. Looked up from germline, CDR1 is SGHRS and CDR2 is YFSETQ. CDR3 size: 15 residues.

The chain is built from TRBV7-2 and TRBJ1-2; TRBD1 is a possible D gene (5 bases). CDR1 SGHTA and CDR2 FQGNSA come from the germline V gene. V dropped 6 bases and J dropped 6 bases, with 20 bases sitting between them. The CDR3 runs to 15 residues. CDR3 sequence: CASRTLDTSRDGYTF. For the CDR3, the DNA is TGTGCCAGCAGGACCCTGGACACTTCCCGTGATGGCTACACCTTC. The entire variable domain, with the rest obtained from reference TRBV7-2 and TRBJ1-2, is as follows: GAGVSQSPSNKVTEKGKDVELRCDPISGHTALYWYRQSLGQGLEFLIYFQGNSAPDKSGLPSDRFSAERTGGSVSTLTIQRTQQEDSAVYLCASRTLDTSRDGYTFGSGTRLTVV.